This entry lists 3 T cell receptor beta chains sequenced from one sample in a study of blood T cell repertoires in COVID-19 (dated by TCRdb to the early 2020s). The library was produced with the immunoSEQ multiplex PCR assay. TCRdb re-hosts the immuneACCESS table, in-frame sequences only. Its copies lack some clones; in the studies checked, an unresolved V gene accounts for under half of them, and the cause for the rest is not known. This sample comprises some 28,000 clones, 70% to 90% of them detected only once. The top ten hold around 10% of the sample. Material for sequencing was peripheral blood. These TCRs come from a human donor in a cohort sampled during active COVID-19.

V and J are TRBV2 and TRBJ1-5; 8 nucleotides line up with TRBD1. V was clipped by 6 bases and J by 3 bases; unmatched bases: 10. The CDR3 loop spans 16 amino acids. In germline, CDR1 is SNHLY, CDR2 FYNNEI. The CDR3 coding sequence is TGTGCCAGCAGAGATGGACAGGGTGGAAACAATCAGCCCCAGCATTTT. This encodes CASRDGQGGNNQPQHF.

The chain joins TRBV21-1 to TRBJ2-5; TRBD2, the table's D call, was not compared with the DNA. TRBV21-1 is assigned pseudogene status. This CDR3 has 18 residues. The DNA for the CDR3 is TGTGCCAGCAGCAAGGAGGGACTAGCGGAGGGCCCAGGGGAGACCCAGTACTTC. Its protein is CASSKEGLAEGPGETQYF.

The rearrangement joins TRBV5-5 to TRBJ1-2; 9 bases are shared with TRBD1. The V and J ends lost 5 bases and 4 bases, in that order; junction bases with no gene match: 15. CDR3 length: 17 residues. Germline values: CDR1 SGHKS, CDR2 YYEKEE (reference sequence). CDR3 in DNA: TGTGCCAGCAGACTAGGGACAGGGTCATTTGGGCCCTATGGCTACACCTTC. Translating gives CASRLGTGSFGPYGYTF.